A single sample is the source of the 19 T cell receptor beta chains below, sequenced in a study of T cells in Graves' hyperthyroidism and ophthalmopathy. TCR beta CDR3 regions were amplified from RNA. A set of HTBI primers served as the primers for a first-round RT-PCR of the TCR CDR3. A single record per CDR3 protein comes from TCRdb applying MiXCR to the multiplex PCR reads. The sample carries around 300,000 distinct CDR3 sequences, 25% to 30% recorded once. What was sequenced was blood. The receptors stem from a man aged 35 to 55 with Graves' hyperthyroidism that later progressed to Graves' ophthalmopathy.

The CDR3 loop reads CASSHLTGTEAFF. The CDR3, as DNA: TGTGCCAGCAGCCACCTCACCGGCACTGAAGCTTTCTTT. The chain links TRBV6-1 to TRBJ1-1, with D unclear. The CDR3 has 13 amino acids. The germline V and J ends were trimmed by 6 bases and 4 bases, with 12 bases remaining between them. From germline, CDR1 is MNHNS and CDR2 SASEGT.

The chain has TRBV7-9 and TRBJ2-5, with D unclear. This CDR3 is built from 14 residues. Trimming shortened V by 7 bases and J by 5 bases, and 17 bases separated the two germline ends. CDR1 and CDR2 (germline): SEHNR, FQNEAQ (reference sequence). The CDR3 spells CASTYPWEGETQYF. The CDR3 region has the DNA TGTGCCAGCACTTATCCCTGGGAAGGGGAGACCCAGTACTTC.

This clonotype was recorded at least ten times. The J gene is TRBJ2-5, the V gene TRBV2; 11 nucleotides agree with TRBD2. J lost 1 base, V lost 10 bases, and 5 bases had no gene match. Germline lookup yields CDR1 SNHLY and CDR2 FYNNEI. The CDR3 is 14 amino acids. The DNA of the CDR3 is TGTGCCACCTTAGCGGGAGGGGGCCAAGAGACCCAGTACTTC. The encoded protein is CATLAGGGQETQYF.

Many counts were recorded for this clonotype. The chain joins TRBV6-1 to TRBJ1-2; no clear D gene. The CDR3 runs 14 residues. The V end lost 1 base, the J end lost 3 bases, and 9 bases lay between the germline ends. Germline values: CDR1 MNHNS, CDR2 SASEGT. CDR3 amino acids: CASSEGPKDYGYTF. As DNA, the CDR3 is TGTGCCAGCAGTGAAGGTCCAAAGGACTATGGCTACACCTTC.

A few counts support this clonotype. The rearrangement uses TRBV20-1 and TRBJ2-5; 10 positions agree with TRBD1. The germline gives CDR1 DFQATT, CDR2 SNEGSKA (reference sequence). V was clipped by 3 bases and J by 4 bases; unmatched bases: 5. CDR3 length: 14 residues. This CDR3 reads CSASRGQGLETQYF. The CDR3 region has the DNA TGCAGTGCTAGTAGGGGACAGGGGTTAGAGACCCAGTACTTC.

This clonotype was recorded at least ten times. The CDR3 DNA reads TGTGCCGGAAAGACTAGCGGGACGAACACCGGGGAGCTGTTTTTT. This translates into CAGKTSGTNTGELFF. The chain carries TRBV2 and TRBJ2-2; TRBD2 matches at 11 bases. Unmatched junction bases numbered 5, after V lost 11 bases and J lost 0 bases. The CDR3 spans 15 residues. Germline CDR1 and CDR2: SNHLY and FYNNEI. The variable domain in full, with the rest retrieved from reference TRBV2 and TRBJ2-2, is EPEVTQTPSHQVTQMGQEVILRCVPISNHLYFYWYRQILGQKVEFLVSFYNNEISEKSEIFDDQFSVERPDGSNFTLKIRSTKLEDSAMYFCAGKTSGTNTGELFFGEGSRLTVL.

The chain recombines TRBV2 with TRBJ2-7; 9 nucleotides line up with TRBD1. The CDR3 length is 14 residues. CDR1 is SNHLY and CDR2 is FYNNEI in the germline V gene. V trimming: 6 bases; J trimming: 5 bases; junction bases outside the gene matches: 8. The CDR3 DNA sequence: TGTGCCAGCAGACCGGGACAGGGCCCCCACGAGCAGTACTTC. Amino acid sequence: CASRPGQGPHEQYF.

As concerns this clonotype: A much bigger clone sits one base away, suggesting this may be a read error. Because the CDR3 is missing its conserved closing phenylalanine or tryptophan, this is likely a read error. The chain recombines TRBV6-1 with TRBJ2-7, with D possibly matching TRBD1 (5 bases). CDR3 length: 16 amino acids. The ends were cut back, 3 bases at V and 5 bases at J, with 20 bases in the middle. CDR1 and CDR2 (germline): MNHNS, SASEGT. CDR3 sequence (DNA): TGTGCCAGCAGTGAGTGGGCTAGACAGTTAGAACACGAGCAGTACTCC. Amino acids: CASSEWARQLEHEQYS.

The chain couples TRBV12-3 or TRBV12-4 to TRBJ1-2; possible D gene TRBD1, 6 bases. The CDR3 is 14 residues long. The ends were cut back, 7 bases at V and 0 bases at J, with 12 bases in the middle. For the CDR3, the DNA is TGTGCCAGCACCGCCGACAGGACTAACTATGGCTACACCTTC. It specifies CASTADRTNYGYTF.

This clonotype has ten or more counts. This sequence joins TRBV28 and TRBJ1-1; D may be TRBD1 (5 bases). The CDR3 covers 11 residues. Trimming stripped 8 bases from V and 12 bases from J, with 16 bases between. Germline V gives CDR1 MDHEN, CDR2 SYDVKM. The CDR3 here is CASVIWGFTFF. CDR3 nucleotide sequence: TGTGCCAGCGTCATTTGGGGGTTTACTTTCTTT.

This clonotype was seen a handful of times. This chain uses TRBV3-1 with TRBJ1-1, with a possible D match to TRBD1 (5 bases). V lost 4 bases to trimming and J lost 6 bases, with 18 bases between them. CDR1 is LGHDT, CDR2 YNNKEL, per germline (reference sequence). The CDR3 spans 15 residues. Written as DNA, the CDR3 is TGTGCCAGCAGCCCCCCCCGGGGGGGACCCTCTGAAGCTTTCTTT. Its protein product is CASSPPRGGPSEAFF.

This clonotype was seen ten or more times. The chain is built from TRBV3-1 and TRBJ1-2; D not resolved. V lost 6 bases and J lost 2, with 10 bases in between. Germline V gene sequence: CDR1 LGHDT, CDR2 YNNKEL (reference sequence). The CDR3 length is 13 residues. The CDR3 bases are TGTGCCAGCAGTCGGACCCTCAACTATGGCTACACCTTC. Amino acids: CASSRTLNYGYTF.

This clonotype was recorded at least ten times. The rearrangement links TRBV18 to TRBJ1-1; D is unclear. V lost 2 bases to trimming and J lost 4 bases, with 8 bases between them. CDR1 is KGHSH and CDR2 is LQKENI in the germline V gene. This CDR3 has 13 residues. Written as DNA, the CDR3 is TGTGCCAGCTCACCAAGCAGGACCACTGAAGCTTTCTTT. The encoded protein is CASSPSRTTEAFF.

There are many counts of this clonotype. In DNA form, the CDR3 reads TGTGCCAGTAGTATTGGCTTGTTCCAGCCCCAGCATTTT. Translation gives CASSIGLFQPQHF. This sequence joins TRBV19 and TRBJ1-5; D unresolved. Per the germline V gene, CDR1 is LNHDA and CDR2 is SQIVND (reference sequence). The ends were cut back, 3 bases at V and 7 bases at J, with 10 bases in the middle. The CDR3 contains 13 residues.

This clonotype has a count of ten or more. V is TRBV6-1 and J is TRBJ1-3; D call uncertain. V lost 5 bases to trimming and J lost 0 bases, with 14 bases between them. The CDR3 has 16 amino acids. Per germline, CDR1 MNHNS and CDR2 SASEGT. CDR3 sequence (DNA): TGTGCCAGCAGTCCATTCCGGGCCTACTCTGGAAACACCATATATTTT. The encoded protein is CASSPFRAYSGNTIYF.

This clonotype was picked up many times. The V and J genes are TRBV2 and TRBJ1-1; D ambiguous. V was pared by 3 bases and J by 0 bases, with 8 bases between. Germline CDR1 and CDR2: SNHLY and FYNNEI. The CDR3 totals 14 residues. The CDR3 region has the DNA TGTGCCAGCAGTGAGGGCAAAGTGAACACTGAAGCTTTCTTT. Protein: CASSEGKVNTEAFF. The variable domain in full, with the rest retrieved from reference TRBV2 and TRBJ1-1, is EPEVTQTPSHQVTQMGQEVILRCVPISNHLYFYWYRQILGQKVEFLVSFYNNEISEKSEIFDDQFSVERPDGSNFTLKIRSTKLEDSAMYFCASSEGKVNTEAFFGQGTRLTVV.

V gene TRBV12-3 or TRBV12-4 combines with J gene TRBJ1-3, with 10 bases aligning to TRBD1. V was clipped by 9 bases and J by 0 bases; unmatched bases: 11. This CDR3 region has 17 residues. CDR3: CASRRQGARSSGNTIYF. The CDR3 bases are TGTGCCAGTCGTCGACAGGGGGCTCGCAGCTCTGGAAACACCATATATTTT.

In its sample, this clonotype was seen many times. V usage is TRBV12-5 and J usage is TRBJ2-3; D might be TRBD1 (5 bases). This CDR3 comprises 13 residues. Trimming took off 2 bases at V and 3 bases at J, with 6 bases between the two ends. Looked up from germline, CDR1 is LGHNT and CDR2 is FRNRAP. The CDR3 protein is CASGLTGTDTQYF. CDR3 nucleotides: TGTGCTAGTGGTTTGACAGGTACAGATACGCAGTATTTT.

This clonotype was seen ten or more times. The gene calls are TRBV7-3 and TRBJ2-7, with D perhaps given as TRBD1 or TRBD2 (5 bases each). This CDR3 spans 14 amino acids. Per germline, CDR1 SGHTA and CDR2 FQGTGA. The germline V and J ends were trimmed by 4 bases and 2 bases, with 12 bases remaining between them. The CDR3 loop reads CASSSKPGPYEQYF. Here the CDR3 DNA reads TGTGCCAGCAGCTCCAAACCGGGACCCTACGAGCAGTACTTC.